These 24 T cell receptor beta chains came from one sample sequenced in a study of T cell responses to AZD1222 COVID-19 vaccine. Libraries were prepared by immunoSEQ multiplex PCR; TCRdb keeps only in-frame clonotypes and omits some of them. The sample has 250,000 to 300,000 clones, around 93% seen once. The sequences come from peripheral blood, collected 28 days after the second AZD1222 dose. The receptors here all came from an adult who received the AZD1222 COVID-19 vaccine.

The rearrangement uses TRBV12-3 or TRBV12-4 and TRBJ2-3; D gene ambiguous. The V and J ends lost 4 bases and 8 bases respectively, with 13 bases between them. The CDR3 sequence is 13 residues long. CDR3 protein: CASSSGPPGTQYF. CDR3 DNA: TGTGCCAGCAGTTCCGGGCCGCCCGGTACGCAGTATTTT.

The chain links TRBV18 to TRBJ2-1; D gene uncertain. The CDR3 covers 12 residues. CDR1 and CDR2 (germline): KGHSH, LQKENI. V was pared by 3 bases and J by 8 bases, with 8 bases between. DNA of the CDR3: TGTGCCAGCTCACCCGCTAGAGATGAGCAGTTCTTC. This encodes CASSPARDEQFF.

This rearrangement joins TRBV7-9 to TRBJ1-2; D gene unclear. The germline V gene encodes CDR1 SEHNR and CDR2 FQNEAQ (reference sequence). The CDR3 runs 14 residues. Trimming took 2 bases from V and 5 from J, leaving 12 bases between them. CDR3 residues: CASSLLAVVYGYTF. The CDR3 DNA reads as TGTGCCAGCAGCTTATTGGCCGTGGTGTATGGCTACACCTTC.

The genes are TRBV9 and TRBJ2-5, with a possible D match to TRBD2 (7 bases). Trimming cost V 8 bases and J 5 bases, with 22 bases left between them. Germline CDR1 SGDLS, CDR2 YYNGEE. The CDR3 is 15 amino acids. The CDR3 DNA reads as TGTGCCAGTACCCGGGGAGGGGGGCAATCGGAGACCCAGTACTTC. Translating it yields CASTRGGGQSETQYF.

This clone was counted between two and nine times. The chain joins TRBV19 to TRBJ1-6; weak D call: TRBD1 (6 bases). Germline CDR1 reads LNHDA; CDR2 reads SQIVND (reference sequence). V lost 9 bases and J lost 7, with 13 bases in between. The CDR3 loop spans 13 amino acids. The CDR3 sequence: CASQGKVNSPLHF. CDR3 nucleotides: TGTGCCAGCCAGGGGAAAGTGAATTCACCCCTCCACTTT. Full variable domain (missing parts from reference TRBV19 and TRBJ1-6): DGGITQSPKYLFRKEGQNVTLSCEQNLNHDAMYWYRQDPGQGLRLIYYSQIVNDFQKGDIAEGYSVSREKKESFPLTVTSAQKNPTAFYLCASQGKVNSPLHFGNGTRLTVT.

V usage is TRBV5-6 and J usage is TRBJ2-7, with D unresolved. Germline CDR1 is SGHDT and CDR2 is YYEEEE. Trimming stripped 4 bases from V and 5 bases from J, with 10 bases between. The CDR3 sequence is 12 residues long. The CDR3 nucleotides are TGTGCCAGCAGCACCACAGTGAACGAGCAGTACTTC. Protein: CASSTTVNEQYF. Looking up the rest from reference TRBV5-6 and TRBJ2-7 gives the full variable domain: DAGVTQSPTHLIKTRGQQVTLRCSPKSGHDTVSWYQQALGQGPQFIFQYYEEEERQRGNFPDRFSGHQFPNYSSELNVNALLLGDSALYLCASSTTVNEQYFGPGTRLTVT.

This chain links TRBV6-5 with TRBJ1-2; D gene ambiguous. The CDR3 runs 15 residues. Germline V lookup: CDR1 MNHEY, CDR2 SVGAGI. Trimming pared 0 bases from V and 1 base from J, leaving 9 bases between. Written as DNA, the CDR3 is TGTGCCAGCAGTTACTCGATGCCCGGTAACTATGGCTACACCTTC. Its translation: CASSYSMPGNYGYTF.

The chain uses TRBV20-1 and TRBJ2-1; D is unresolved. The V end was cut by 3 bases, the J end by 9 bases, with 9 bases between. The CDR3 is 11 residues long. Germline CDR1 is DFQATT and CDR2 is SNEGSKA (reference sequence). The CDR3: CSASPTIEQFF. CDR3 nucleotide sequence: TGCAGTGCTAGTCCCACAATTGAGCAGTTCTTC.

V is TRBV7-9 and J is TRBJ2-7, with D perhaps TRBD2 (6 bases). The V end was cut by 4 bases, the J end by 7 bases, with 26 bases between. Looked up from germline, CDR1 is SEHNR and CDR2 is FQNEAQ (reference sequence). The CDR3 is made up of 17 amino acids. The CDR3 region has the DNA TGTGCCAGCAGCTCCGGAGGGCCGGGGACGGGGTTGGGGGAGCAGTACTTC. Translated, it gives CASSSGGPGTGLGEQYF.

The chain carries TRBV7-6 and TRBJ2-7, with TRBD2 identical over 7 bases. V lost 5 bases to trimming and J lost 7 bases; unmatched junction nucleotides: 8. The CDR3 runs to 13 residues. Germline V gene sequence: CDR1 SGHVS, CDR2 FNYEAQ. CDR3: CASSPPLAREQYF. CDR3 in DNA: TGTGCCAGCAGCCCCCCACTAGCGAGAGAGCAGTACTTC.

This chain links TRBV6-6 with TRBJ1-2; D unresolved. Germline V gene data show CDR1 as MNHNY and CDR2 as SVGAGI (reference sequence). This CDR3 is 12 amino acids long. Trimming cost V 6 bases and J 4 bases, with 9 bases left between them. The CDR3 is CASRQGSYGYTF. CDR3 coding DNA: TGTGCCAGCAGGCAAGGCTCCTATGGCTACACCTTC.

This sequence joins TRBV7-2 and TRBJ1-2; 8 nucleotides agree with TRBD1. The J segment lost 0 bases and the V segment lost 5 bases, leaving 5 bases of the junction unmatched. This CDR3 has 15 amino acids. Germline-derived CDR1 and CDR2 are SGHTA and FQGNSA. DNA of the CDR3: TGTGCCAGCAGCCAAATGACAGGGGCTAACTATGGCTACACCTTC. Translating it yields CASSQMTGANYGYTF.

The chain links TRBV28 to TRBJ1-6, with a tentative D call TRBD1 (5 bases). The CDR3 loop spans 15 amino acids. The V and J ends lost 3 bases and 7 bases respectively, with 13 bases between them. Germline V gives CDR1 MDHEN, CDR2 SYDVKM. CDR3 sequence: CASSLPRGSNSPLHF. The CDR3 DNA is TGTGCCAGCAGTTTGCCTAGGGGTAGCAATTCACCCCTCCACTTT.

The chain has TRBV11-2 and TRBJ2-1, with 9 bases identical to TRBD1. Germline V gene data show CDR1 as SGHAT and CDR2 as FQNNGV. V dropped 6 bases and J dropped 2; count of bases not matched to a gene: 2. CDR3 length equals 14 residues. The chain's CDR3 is CASRDRGAYNEQFF. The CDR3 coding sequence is TGTGCCAGCAGGGACAGGGGTGCCTACAATGAGCAGTTCTTC.

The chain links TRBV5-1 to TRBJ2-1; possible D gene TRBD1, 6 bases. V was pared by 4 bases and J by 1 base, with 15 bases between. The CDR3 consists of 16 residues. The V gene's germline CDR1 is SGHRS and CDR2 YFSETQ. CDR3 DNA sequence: TGCGCCAGCAGCACCTACAGGGCAAGGTCCTACAATGAGCAGTTCTTC. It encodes CASSTYRARSYNEQFF.

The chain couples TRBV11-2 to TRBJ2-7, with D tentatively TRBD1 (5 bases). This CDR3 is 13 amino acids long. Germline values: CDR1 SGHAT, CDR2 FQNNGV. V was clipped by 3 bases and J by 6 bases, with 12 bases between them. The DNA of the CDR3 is TGTGCCAGCAGCTTGCAACCAAGGGGCGAGCAGTACTTC. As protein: CASSLQPRGEQYF.

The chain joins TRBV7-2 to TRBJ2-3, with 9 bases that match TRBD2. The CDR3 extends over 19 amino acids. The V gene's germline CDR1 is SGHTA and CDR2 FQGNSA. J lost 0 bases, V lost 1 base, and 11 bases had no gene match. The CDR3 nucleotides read TGTGCCAGCAGCTTAGGACTCCGTGGCGGGGGGGCTAGCACAGATACGCAGTATTTT. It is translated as CASSLGLRGGGASTDTQYF.

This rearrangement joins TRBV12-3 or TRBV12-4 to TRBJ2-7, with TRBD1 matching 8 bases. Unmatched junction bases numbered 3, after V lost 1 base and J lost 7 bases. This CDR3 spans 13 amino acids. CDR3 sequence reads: CASSLGTGWEQYF. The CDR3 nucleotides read TGTGCCAGCAGTTTAGGGACAGGGTGGGAGCAGTACTTC.

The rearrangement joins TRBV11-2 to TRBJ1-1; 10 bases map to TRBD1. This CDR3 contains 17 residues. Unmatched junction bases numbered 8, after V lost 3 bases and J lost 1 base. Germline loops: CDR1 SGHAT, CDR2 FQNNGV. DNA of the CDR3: TGTGCCAGCAGCTTTCACCGGGACAGGGGAAGGAACACTGAAGCTTTCTTT. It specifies CASSFHRDRGRNTEAFF.

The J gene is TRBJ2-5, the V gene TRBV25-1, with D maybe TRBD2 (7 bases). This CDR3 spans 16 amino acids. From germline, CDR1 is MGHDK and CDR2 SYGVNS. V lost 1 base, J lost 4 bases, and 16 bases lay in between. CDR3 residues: CASSESRGGATETQYF. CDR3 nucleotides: TGTGCCAGCAGTGAATCCCGCGGGGGCGCCACAGAGACCCAGTACTTC.

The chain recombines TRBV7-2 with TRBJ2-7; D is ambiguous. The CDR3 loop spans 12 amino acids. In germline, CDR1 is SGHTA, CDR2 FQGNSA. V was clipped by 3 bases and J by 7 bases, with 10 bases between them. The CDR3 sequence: CASSFERTEQYF. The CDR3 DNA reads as TGTGCCAGCAGCTTCGAGAGAACGGAGCAGTACTTC.

The CDR3 region has the DNA TGTGCCAGCAAGCATTGGGGGGCGGAAGAGACCCAGTACTTC. Translation gives CASKHWGAEETQYF. The chain combines TRBV6-5 with TRBJ2-5, with D perhaps given as TRBD1 or TRBD2 (6 bases each). The V and J ends lost 7 bases and 3 bases respectively, with 15 bases between them. The CDR3 is 14 residues long. The V gene's germline CDR1 is MNHEY and CDR2 SVGAGI.

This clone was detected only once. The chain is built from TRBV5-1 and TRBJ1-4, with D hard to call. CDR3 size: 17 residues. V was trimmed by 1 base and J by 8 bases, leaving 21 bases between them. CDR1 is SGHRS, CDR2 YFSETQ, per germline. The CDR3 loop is CASSLSANRGIGEKLFF. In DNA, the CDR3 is TGCGCCAGCAGCTTGTCTGCGAATCGAGGGATTGGGGAAAAACTGTTTTTT.

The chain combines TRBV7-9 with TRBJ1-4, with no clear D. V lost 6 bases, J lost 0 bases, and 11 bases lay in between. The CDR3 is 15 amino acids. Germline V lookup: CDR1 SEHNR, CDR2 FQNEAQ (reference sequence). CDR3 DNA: TGTGCCAGCAGACCCGGACTTTCAACTAATGAAAAACTGTTTTTT. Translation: CASRPGLSTNEKLFF.